The present entry profiles one T cell receptor (beta chain) with its context. The antigen is unknown. This sample is drawn from a study of beta chain features in type 1 diabetes. Trimming pared 2 bases from V and 4 bases from J, leaving 26 bases between. Germline V gives CDR1 SEHNR, CDR2 FQNEAQ (reference sequence). The CDR3 runs 19 residues. Study-wide findings and caveats: Patients' naive, central memory and Treg TCRB repertoires seemed closer to one another than those of healthy donors. Patients with Type 1 diabetes showed moderately but significantly shorter TCRB CDR3s in all four CD4+ subsets.

Expressed TCRB transcripts were sequenced, since all the RNA that had been isolated was reverse transcribed. TCRdb's table, derived via immunoSEQ multiplex PCR, lists solely in-frame clones and lacks some. The sample includes 550,000 to 850,000 clones, 13% of them seen just once. The TCR was taken from a man aged 18-30 years with type 1 diabetes. The genes are TRBV7-9 and TRBJ1-1; D is possibly TRBD1 (5 bases). Source material: naive CD4+ T cells from blood. CDR3 in amino acids: CASSLIDYRGIPGGTEAFF. CDR3 DNA sequence: TGTGCCAGCAGCTTAATCGACTACCGGGGGATACCCGGTGGCACTGAAGCTTTCTTT.